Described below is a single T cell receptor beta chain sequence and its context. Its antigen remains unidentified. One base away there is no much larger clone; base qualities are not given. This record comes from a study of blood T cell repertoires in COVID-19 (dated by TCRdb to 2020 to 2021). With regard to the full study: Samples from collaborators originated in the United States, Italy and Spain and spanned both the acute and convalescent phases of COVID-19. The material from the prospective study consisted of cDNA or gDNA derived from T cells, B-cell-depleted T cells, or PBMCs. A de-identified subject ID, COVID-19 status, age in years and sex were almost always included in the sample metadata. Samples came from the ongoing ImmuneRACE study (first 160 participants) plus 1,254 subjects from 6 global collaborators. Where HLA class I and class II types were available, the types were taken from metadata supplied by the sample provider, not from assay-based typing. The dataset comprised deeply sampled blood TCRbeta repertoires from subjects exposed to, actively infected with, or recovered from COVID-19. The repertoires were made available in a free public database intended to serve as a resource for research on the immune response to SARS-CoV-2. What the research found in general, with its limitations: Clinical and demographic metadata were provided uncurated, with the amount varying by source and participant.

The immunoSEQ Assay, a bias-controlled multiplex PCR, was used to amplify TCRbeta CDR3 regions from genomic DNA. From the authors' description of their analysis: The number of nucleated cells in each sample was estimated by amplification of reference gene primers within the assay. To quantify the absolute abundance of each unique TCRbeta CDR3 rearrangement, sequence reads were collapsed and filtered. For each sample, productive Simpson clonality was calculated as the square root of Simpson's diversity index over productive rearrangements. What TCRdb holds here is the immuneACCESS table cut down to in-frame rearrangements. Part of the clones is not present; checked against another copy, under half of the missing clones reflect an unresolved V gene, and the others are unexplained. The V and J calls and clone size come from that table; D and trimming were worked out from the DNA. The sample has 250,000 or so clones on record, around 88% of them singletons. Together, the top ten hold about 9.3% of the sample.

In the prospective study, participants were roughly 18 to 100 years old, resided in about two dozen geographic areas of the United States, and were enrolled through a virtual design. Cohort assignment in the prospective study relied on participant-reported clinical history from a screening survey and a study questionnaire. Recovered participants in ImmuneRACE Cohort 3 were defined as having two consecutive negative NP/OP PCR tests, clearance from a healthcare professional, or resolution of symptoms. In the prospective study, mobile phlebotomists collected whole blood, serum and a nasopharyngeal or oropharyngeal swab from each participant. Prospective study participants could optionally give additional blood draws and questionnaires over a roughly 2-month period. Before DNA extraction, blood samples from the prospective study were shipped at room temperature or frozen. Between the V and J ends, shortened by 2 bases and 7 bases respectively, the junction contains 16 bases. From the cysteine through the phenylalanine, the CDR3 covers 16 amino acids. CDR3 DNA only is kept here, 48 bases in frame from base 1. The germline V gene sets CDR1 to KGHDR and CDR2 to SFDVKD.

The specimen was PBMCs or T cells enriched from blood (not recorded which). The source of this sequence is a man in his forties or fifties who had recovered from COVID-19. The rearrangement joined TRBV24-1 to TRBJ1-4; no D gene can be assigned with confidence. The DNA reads TGTGCCACCAGTGATTCCGGACGGCGGGAGGGTGAAAAACTGTTTTTT. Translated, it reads CATSDSGRREGEKLFF.